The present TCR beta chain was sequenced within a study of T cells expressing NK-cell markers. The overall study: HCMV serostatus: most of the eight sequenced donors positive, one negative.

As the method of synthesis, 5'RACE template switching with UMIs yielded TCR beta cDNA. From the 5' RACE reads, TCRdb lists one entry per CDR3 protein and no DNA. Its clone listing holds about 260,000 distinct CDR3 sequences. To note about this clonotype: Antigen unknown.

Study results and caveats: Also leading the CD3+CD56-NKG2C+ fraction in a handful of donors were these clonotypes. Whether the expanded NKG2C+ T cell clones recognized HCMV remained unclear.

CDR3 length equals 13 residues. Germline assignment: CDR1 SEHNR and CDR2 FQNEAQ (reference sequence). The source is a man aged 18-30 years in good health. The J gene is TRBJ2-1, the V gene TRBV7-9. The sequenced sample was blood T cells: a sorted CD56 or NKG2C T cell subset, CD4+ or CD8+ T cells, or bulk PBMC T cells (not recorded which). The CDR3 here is CASSLAESNEQFF.